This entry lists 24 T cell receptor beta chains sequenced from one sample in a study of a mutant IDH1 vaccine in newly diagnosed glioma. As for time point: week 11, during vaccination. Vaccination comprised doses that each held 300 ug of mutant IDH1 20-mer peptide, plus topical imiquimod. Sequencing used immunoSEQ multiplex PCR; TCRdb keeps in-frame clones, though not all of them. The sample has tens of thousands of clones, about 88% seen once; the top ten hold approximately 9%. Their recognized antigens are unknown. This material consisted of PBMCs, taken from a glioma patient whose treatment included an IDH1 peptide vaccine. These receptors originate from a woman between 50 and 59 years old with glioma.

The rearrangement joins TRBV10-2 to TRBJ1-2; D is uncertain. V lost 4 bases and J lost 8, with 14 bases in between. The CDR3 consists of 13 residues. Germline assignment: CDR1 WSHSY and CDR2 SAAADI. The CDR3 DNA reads TGCGCCAGCAGTGTGCGGGAAGACTTAGGCTACACCTTC. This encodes CASSVREDLGYTF.

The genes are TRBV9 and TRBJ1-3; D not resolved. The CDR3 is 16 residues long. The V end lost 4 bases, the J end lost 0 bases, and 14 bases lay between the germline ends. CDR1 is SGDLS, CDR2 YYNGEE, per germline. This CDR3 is CASSTHPIDSGNTIYF. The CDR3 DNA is TGTGCCAGCAGCACCCACCCGATTGACTCTGGAAACACCATATATTTT.

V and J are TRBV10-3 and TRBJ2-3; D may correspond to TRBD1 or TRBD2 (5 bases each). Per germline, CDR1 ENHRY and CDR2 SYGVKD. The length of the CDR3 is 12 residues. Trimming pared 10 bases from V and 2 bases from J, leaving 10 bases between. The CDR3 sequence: CATSGTTDTQYF. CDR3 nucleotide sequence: TGTGCCACCTCCGGGACCACAGATACGCAGTATTTT.

The CDR3 region is CASSLGLPADYGYTF. The DNA of the CDR3 is TGTGCCAGCAGCTTAGGCCTCCCTGCAGACTATGGCTACACCTTC. The gene calls are TRBV13 and TRBJ1-2; no clear D gene. This CDR3 has 15 amino acids. Trimming stripped 0 bases from V and 3 bases from J, with 11 bases between. Germline V gene lookup returns CDR1 PRHDT and CDR2 FYEKMQ (reference sequence).

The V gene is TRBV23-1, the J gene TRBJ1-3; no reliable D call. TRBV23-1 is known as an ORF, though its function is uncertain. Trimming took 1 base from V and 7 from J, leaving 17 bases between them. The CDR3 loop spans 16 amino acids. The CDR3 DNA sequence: TGCGCCAGCAGTCAATGTTCTTCGGGCAGGCGGAACACCATATATTTT. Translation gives CASSQCSSGRRNTIYF.

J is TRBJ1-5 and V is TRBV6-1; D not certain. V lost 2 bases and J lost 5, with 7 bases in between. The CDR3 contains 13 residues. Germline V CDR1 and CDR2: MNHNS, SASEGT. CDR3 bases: TGTGCCAGCAGTGAAAGGCAGGATCAGCCCCAGCATTTT. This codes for CASSERQDQPQHF.

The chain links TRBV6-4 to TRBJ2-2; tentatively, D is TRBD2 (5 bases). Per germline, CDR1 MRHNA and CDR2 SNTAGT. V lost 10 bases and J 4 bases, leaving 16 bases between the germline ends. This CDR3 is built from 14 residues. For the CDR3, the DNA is TGTGCCACCGGAGAGAAGGCGGGCACCGGGGAGCTGTTTTTT. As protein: CATGEKAGTGELFF.

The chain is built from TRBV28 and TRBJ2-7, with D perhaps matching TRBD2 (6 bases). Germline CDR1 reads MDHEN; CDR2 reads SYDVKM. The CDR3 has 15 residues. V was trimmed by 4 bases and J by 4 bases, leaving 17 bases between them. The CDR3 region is CASSWTGEARYEQYF. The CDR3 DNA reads TGTGCCAGCAGTTGGACGGGAGAAGCCCGATACGAGCAGTACTTC.

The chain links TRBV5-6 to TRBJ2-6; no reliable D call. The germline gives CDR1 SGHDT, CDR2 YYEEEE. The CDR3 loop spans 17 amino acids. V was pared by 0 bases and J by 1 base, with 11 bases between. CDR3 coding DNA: TGTGCCAGCAGCTTGGCCGGTGCCGGGTCTGGGGCCAACGTCCTGACTTTC. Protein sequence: CASSLAGAGSGANVLTF.

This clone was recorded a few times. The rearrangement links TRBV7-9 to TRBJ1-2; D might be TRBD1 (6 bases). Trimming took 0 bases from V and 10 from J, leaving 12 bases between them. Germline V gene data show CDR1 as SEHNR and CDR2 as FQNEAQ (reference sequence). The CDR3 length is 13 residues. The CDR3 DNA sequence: TGTGCCAGCAGCTTAGCGGGTCAGGGGTACTACACCTTC. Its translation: CASSLAGQGYYTF.

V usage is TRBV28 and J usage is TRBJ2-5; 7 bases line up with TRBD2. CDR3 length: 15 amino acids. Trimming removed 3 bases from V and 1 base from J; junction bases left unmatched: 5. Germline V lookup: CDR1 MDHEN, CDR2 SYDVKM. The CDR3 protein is CASSLGGARQETQYF. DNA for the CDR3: TGTGCCAGCAGTTTGGGAGGGGCGCGCCAAGAGACCCAGTACTTC.

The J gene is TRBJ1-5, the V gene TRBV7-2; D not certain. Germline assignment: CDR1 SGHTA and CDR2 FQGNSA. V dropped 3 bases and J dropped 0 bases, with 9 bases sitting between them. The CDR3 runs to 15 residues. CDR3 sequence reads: CASSLSAYSNQPQHF. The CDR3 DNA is TGTGCCAGCAGCTTGTCAGCCTATAGCAATCAGCCCCAGCATTTT.

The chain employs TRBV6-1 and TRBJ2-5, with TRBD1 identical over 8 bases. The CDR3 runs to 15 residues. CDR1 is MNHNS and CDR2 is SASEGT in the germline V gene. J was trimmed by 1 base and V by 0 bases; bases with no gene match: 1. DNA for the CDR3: TGTGCCAGCAGTGAAGCGACAGGGGCCCAAGAGACCCAGTACTTC. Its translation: CASSEATGAQETQYF.

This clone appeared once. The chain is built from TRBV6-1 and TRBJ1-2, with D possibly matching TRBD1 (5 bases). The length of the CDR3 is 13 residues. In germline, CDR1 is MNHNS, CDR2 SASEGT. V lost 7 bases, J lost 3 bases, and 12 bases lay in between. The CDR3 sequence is CASTGAPYYGYTF. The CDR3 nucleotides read TGTGCCAGCACTGGGGCTCCGTACTATGGCTACACCTTC.

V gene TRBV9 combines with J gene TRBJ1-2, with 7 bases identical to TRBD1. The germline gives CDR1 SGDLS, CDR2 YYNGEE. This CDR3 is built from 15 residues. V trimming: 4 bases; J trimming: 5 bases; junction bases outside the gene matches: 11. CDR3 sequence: CASSPGDSVGYGYTF. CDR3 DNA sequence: TGTGCCAGCAGCCCCGGGGACAGCGTGGGATATGGCTACACCTTC.

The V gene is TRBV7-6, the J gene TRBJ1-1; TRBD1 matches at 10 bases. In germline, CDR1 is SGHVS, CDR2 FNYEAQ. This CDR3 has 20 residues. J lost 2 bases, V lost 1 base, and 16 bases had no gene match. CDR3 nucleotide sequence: TGTGCCAGCAGCTTAGTTGGCTTTTCCGGGACAGGGGCACTAAACACTGAAGCTTTCTTT. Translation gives CASSLVGFSGTGALNTEAFF.

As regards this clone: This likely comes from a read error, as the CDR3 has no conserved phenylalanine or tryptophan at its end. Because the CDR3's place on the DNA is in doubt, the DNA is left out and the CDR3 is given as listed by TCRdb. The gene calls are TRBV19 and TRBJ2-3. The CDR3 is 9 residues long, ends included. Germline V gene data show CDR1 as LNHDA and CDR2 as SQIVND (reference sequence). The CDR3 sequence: CASSLGPSD.

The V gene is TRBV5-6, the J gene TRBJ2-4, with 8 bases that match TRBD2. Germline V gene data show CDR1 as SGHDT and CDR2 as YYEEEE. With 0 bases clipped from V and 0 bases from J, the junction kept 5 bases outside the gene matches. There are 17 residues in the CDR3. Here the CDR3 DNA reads TGTGCCAGCAGCTTGGCTACTAGCGGTCTAGCCAAAAACATTCAGTACTTC. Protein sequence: CASSLATSGLAKNIQYF.

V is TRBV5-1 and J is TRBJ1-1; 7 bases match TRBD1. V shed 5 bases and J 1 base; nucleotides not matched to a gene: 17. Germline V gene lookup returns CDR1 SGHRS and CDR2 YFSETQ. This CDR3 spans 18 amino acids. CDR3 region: CASSPGMWDRNSNTEAFF. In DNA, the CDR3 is TGCGCCAGCAGTCCGGGGATGTGGGACAGAAACTCGAACACTGAAGCTTTCTTT.

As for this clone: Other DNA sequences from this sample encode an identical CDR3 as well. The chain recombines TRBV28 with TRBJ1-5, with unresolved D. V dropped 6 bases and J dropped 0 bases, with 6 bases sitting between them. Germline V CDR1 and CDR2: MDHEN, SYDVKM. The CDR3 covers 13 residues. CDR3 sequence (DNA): TGTGCCAGCAGAGAGGGTAGCAATCAGCCCCAGCATTTT. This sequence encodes CASREGSNQPQHF.

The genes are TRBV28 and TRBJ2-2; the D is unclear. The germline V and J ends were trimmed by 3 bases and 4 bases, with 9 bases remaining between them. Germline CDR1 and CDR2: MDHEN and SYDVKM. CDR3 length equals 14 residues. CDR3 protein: CASSFGPSTGELFF. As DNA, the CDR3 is TGTGCCAGCAGTTTTGGCCCTAGCACCGGGGAGCTGTTTTTT.

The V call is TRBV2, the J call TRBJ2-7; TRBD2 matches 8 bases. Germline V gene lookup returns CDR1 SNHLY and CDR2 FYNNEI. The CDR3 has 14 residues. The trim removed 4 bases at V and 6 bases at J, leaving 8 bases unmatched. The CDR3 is CASSADGGAGEQYF. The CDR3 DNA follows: TGTGCCAGCAGTGCGGACGGGGGGGCCGGCGAGCAGTACTTC.

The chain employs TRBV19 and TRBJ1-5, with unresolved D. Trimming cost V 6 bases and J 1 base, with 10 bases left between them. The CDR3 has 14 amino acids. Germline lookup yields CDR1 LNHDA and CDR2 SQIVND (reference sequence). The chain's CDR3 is CASRIKASNQPQHF. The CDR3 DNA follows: TGTGCCAGTAGAATAAAGGCCAGCAATCAGCCCCAGCATTTT.

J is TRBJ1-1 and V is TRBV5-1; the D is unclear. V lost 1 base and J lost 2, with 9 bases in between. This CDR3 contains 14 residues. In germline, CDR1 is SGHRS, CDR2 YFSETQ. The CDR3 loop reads CASSLKGTNTEAFF. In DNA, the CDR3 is TGCGCCAGCAGCTTGAAGGGCACCAACACTGAAGCTTTCTTT.